The source of this T cell receptor (beta chain) is a study of PD-1 blockade in classical Hodgkin lymphoma. Broader study findings: Although disease activity or prior therapy may be involved, causes of the repertoire differences remain undefined.

The patients all showed relapse after autologous stem cell transplantation, while their brentuximab vedotin exposure varied. The CDR3 totals 15 residues. CDR1 and CDR2 (germline): SGHRS, YFSETQ. V shed 10 bases and J shed 4 bases, with 20 bases lying between them. Using immunoSEQ multiplex PCR, the repertoire was profiled, and TCRdb retains in-frame clones only, with some absent. Seen here are approximately 34,000 clones, 76% observed once, and the top ten hold less than 20%. On this clone: Its antigen remains unknown.

This sequence originates from a human donor with classical Hodgkin lymphoma. The starting material was peripheral blood mononuclear cells (PBMCs), obtained before the second cycle of nivolumab. The chain links TRBV5-1 to TRBJ2-2, with a weak D call TRBD2 (6 bases). The CDR3 coding sequence is TGCGCCGGCCGCCAGGGTCTTAGCGGCACCGGGGAGCTGTTTTTT. Protein: CAGRQGLSGTGELFF.